The 5 T cell receptor beta chains in this list originate from one sample, sequenced in a study of T-cell reconstitution after alpha-beta-depleted transplantation in children. Unique molecular identifiers were built into the TCRbeta library. TCRdb fed the PCR reads into MiXCR, producing one record per CDR3 protein. Of 500,000 or so distinct CDR3 sequences listed, 32% were seen once; the top ten hold around 2.3%. Sequencing used PBMCs from the stem cell graft donor, obtained from the stem cell graft. The receptors stem from a human donor who donated a stem cell graft to a child with aplastic anemia.

This clonotype was counted a few times. This chain uses TRBV6-1 with TRBJ2-3; TRBD1 matches at 7 bases. Germline values: CDR1 MNHNS, CDR2 SASEGT. V was pared by 5 bases and J by 4 bases, with 6 bases of the junction left unmatched. The CDR3 length is 14 residues. In DNA form, the CDR3 reads TGTGCCAGCAGTCCGTCGACAGGGTCAGATACGCAGTATTTT. It yields the protein CASSPSTGSDTQYF.

This clonotype appeared a few times. The CDR3 loop is CASSHVAGDGEQYF. CDR3 sequence (DNA): TGCGCCAGCAGCCACGTAGCGGGAGACGGCGAGCAGTACTTC. The chain recombines TRBV4-1 with TRBJ2-7; the match to TRBD2 covers 9 bases. The V gene end was trimmed by 3 bases and the J gene end by 6 bases; junction bases not matched to a gene: 6. This CDR3 is 14 amino acids long. CDR1 is MGHRA and CDR2 is YSYEKL in the germline V gene.

The chain uses TRBV12-3 or TRBV12-4 and TRBJ2-6; D unresolved. V lost 6 bases to trimming and J lost 2 bases, with 11 bases between them. The CDR3 sequence is 15 residues long. The CDR3 DNA sequence: TGTGCCAGCAGCCCTTCGGGTACTGGGGCCAACGTCCTGACTTTC. It specifies CASSPSGTGANVLTF.

The CDR3 is CASRATSPQQYV. The CDR3 DNA sequence: TGTGCCAGCAGGGCGACTAGTCCCCAGCAGTACGTC. The chain uses TRBV2 and TRBJ2-7, with a tentative D call TRBD2 (6 bases). The germline V gene encodes CDR1 SNHLY and CDR2 FYNNEI. With 6 bases removed from V and 8 bases from J, the gap between germline ends came to 14 bases. The CDR3 runs 12 residues.

J is TRBJ2-3 and V is TRBV6-2 or TRBV6-3, with TRBD2 matching 8 bases. V was clipped by 2 bases and J by 12 bases; unmatched bases: 10. The length of the CDR3 is 14 residues. The V gene's germline CDR1 is MNHEY and CDR2 SVGEGT. CDR3 region: CASSYATGTRIQYF. The CDR3 region has the DNA TGTGCCAGCAGTTACGCCACCGGGACTAGAATCCAGTATTTT.